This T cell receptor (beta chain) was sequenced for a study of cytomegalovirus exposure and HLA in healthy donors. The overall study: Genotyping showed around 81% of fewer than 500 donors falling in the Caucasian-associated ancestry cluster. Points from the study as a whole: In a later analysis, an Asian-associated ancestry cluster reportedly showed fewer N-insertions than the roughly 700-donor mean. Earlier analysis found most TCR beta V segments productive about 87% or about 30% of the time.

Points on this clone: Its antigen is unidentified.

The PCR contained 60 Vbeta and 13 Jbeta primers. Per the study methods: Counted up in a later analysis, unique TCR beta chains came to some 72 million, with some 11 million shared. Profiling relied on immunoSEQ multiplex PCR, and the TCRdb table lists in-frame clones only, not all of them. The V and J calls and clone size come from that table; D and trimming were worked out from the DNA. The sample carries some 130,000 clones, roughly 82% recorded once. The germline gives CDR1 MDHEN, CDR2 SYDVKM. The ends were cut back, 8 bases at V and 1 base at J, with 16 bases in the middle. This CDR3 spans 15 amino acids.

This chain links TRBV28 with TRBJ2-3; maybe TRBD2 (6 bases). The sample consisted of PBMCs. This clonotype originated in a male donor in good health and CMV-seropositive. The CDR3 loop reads CASHGSGVGTDTQYF. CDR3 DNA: TGTGCCAGCCACGGGAGTGGGGTGGGCACAGATACGCAGTATTTT.